The sequence of this T cell receptor (beta chain) was determined in a study of blood T cell repertoires in COVID-19. Background on the study: Donors in the United States, Italy and Spain gave samples during acute or convalescent COVID-19.

The data were produced by immunoSEQ multiplex PCR, yet TCRdb's version contains in-frame clones alone and is incomplete. The sample lists about 83,000 clones, about 90% occurring once. This clone has a handful of counts. The germline V gene encodes CDR1 LGHNA and CDR2 YSLEER. Between the trimmed V and J ends, which lost 1 base and 1 base, there was a span of 7 bases. The CDR3 runs 14 residues. The sequenced material came from peripheral blood. This TCR was recovered from a woman aged 45-65 years with active or convalescent COVID-19. The chain employs TRBV4-3 and TRBJ1-1; D is unclear. CDR3: CASSQAHGNTEAFF. The CDR3 DNA follows: TGCGCCAGCAGCCAAGCCCACGGGAACACTGAAGCTTTCTTT.